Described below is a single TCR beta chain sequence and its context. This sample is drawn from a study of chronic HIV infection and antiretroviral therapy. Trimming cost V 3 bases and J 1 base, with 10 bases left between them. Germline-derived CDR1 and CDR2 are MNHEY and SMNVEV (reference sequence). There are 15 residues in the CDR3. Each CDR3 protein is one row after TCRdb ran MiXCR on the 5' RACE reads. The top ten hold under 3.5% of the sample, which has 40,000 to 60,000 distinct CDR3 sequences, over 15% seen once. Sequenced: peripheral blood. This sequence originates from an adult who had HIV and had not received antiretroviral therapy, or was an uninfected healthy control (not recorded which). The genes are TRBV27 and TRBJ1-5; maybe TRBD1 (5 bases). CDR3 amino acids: CASSFNRGSNQPQHF. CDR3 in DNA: TGTGCCAGCAGTTTTAACCGGGGGAGCAATCAGCCCCAGCATTTT.